This T cell receptor beta chain stems from a study of cytomegalovirus exposure and HLA in healthy donors. Samples came from healthy bone marrow donors. This PCR relied on a set of 60 Vbeta primers and 13 Jbeta primers. The assay was immunoSEQ multiplex PCR, and TCRdb's table has in-frame clones only and misses some. Found here are around 37,000 clones, approximately 79% of them singletons; the top ten hold roughly a tenth. This CDR3 is built from 16 residues. V lost 8 bases and J lost 5; bases outside the gene matches: 13. From germline, CDR1 is SEHNR and CDR2 FQNEAQ (reference sequence). The V gene is TRBV7-9, the J gene TRBJ2-2, with 8 bases that match TRBD1. This clonotype originated in a young woman in good health and CMV-seropositive. The sample was PBMCs. The CDR3 DNA reads TGTGCCAGCGGACGGCACACAGGGGGAAATACCGGGGAGCTGTTTTTT. As protein: CASGRHTGGNTGELFF.